This TCR beta chain was identified during a study of shared clonotypes between healthy human individuals. Deep-level running was used for the assay. Assay used: immunoSEQ multiplex PCR; TCRdb lists only in-frame clones, some missing. The repertoire holds over a million clones, around 82% seen once, with roughly 0.65% in the top ten. The CDR3 loop spans 13 amino acids. Trimming took off 3 bases at V and 6 bases at J, with 12 bases between the two ends. Germline V CDR1 and CDR2: SQVTM, ANQGSEA. This sequence joins TRBV29-1 and TRBJ2-1; D perhaps matches TRBD2 (6 bases). The material sequenced was memory CD4+ T cells from PBMCs. Noted subset: CD45RA-negative fraction. This TCR was recovered from a man between 18 and 35 years old in good health. Some clones in this sample may be carry-over from other donors' samples. This CDR3 reads CSVERGSGNEQFF. In DNA form, the CDR3 reads TGCAGCGTTGAGAGGGGTAGCGGCAATGAGCAGTTCTTC.